This T cell receptor (beta chain) stems from a study of T cells in tuberculosis. Overall study context: Within 7 days of starting treatment, or before, PBMC were stored.

The table came from immunoSEQ multiplex PCR; TCRdb's copy has only in-frame clones and leaves some out. The table lists about 33,000 clones, roughly nine tenths of them singletons. Broader study findings: Active tuberculosis cases were adults; controls were adolescents.

There are 18 residues in the CDR3. Germline CDR1 SEHNR, CDR2 FQNEAQ (reference sequence). V lost 5 bases to trimming and J lost 5 bases, with 28 bases between them. A note on this clone: Its antigen is unknown.

Time point specified: new active TB diagnosis, blood taken before or within 7 days of starting treatment. V and J are TRBV7-9 and TRBJ2-7, with D perhaps matching TRBD2 (6 bases). The clonotype was recovered from an adult with tuberculosis. Some clones in this sample may be carry-over from other donors' samples. This specimen consisted of PBMCs, obtained at tuberculosis diagnosis. CDR3 nucleotide sequence: TGTGCCAGCAGCCCTAACCCTCTTCAGGTTGGGGGAGGTCACGAGCAGTACTTC. This codes for CASSPNPLQVGGGHEQYF.